These 23 T cell receptor beta chains were sequenced from one sample in a study of beta chain features in type 1 diabetes. What was sequenced were expressed TCRB transcripts, since all of the isolated RNA had been reverse transcribed. Sequenced by immunoSEQ multiplex PCR; TCRdb stores in-frame clones only, minus some. In the table there are approximately 250,000 clones, 9.6% of which are singletons. Sequenced material: naive CD4+ T cells from blood. The receptor set was obtained from a woman aged 18-30 years in good health.

Regarding this clone: The junction departs from the called germline gene at one end, perhaps through a read error. The chain carries TRBV19 and TRBJ1-1, with 7 positions matching TRBD1. The CDR3 consists of 13 residues. Germline-derived CDR1 and CDR2 are LNHDA and SQIVND (reference sequence). The CDR3 protein is CASSTKTGTATRF. The CDR3 DNA sequence: TGTGCCAGTAGTACCAAAACCGGGACAGCTACCCGGTTT.

This clone was observed a handful of times. The genes are TRBV5-1 and TRBJ2-7; 9 bases map to TRBD1. The V gene end was trimmed by 3 bases and the J gene end by 0 bases; junction bases not matched to a gene: 7. Germline CDR1 and CDR2: SGHRS and YFSETQ. This CDR3 is built from 16 residues. CDR3 DNA: TGCGCCAGCAGCTCCACGACAGGGGGGGGCTCCTACGAGCAGTACTTC. Translating gives CASSSTTGGGSYEQYF.

This chain joins TRBV4-1 and TRBJ1-6; the D gene is possibly TRBD1 (6 bases). Trimming stripped 4 bases from V and 3 bases from J, with 13 bases between. Germline V gene data show CDR1 as MGHRA and CDR2 as YSYEKL. The CDR3 is 16 amino acids. In DNA, the CDR3 is TGCGCCAGCAGCCTAAACCAGGGGAACTATAATTCACCCCTCCACTTT. Translation: CASSLNQGNYNSPLHF.

This clone has just a few counts. The chain joins TRBV29-1 to TRBJ2-5; unclear D gene. The ends were cut back, 7 bases at V and 7 bases at J, with 16 bases in the middle. The CDR3 loop spans 12 amino acids. The germline gives CDR1 SQVTM, CDR2 ANQGSEA. CDR3 DNA: TGCAGCGGACTTTTTGCGTCCGGGACCCAGTACTTC. It is translated as CSGLFASGTQYF. The whole variable domain, remainder taken from reference TRBV29-1 and TRBJ2-5, is SAVISQKPSRDICQRGTSLTIQCQVDSQVTMMFWYRQQPGQSLTLIATANQGSEATYESGFVIDKFPISRPNLTFSTLTVSNMSPEDSSIYLCSGLFASGTQYFGPGTRLLVL.

The chain joins TRBV27 to TRBJ2-5; D perhaps matches TRBD1 (6 bases). CDR3 size: 14 residues. Germline loops: CDR1 MNHEY, CDR2 SMNVEV (reference sequence). Trimming shortened V by 1 base and J by 3 bases, and 9 bases separated the two germline ends. This CDR3 is CASSLLGAEETQYF. The CDR3 coding sequence is TGTGCCAGCAGTTTATTGGGGGCCGAAGAGACCCAGTACTTC.

This clone was observed a few times. J is TRBJ1-2 and V is TRBV5-1; possible D gene TRBD1, 5 bases. The CDR3 totals 14 residues. Germline V gene sequence: CDR1 SGHRS, CDR2 YFSETQ. V was clipped by 1 base and J by 1 base, with 8 bases between them. The CDR3: CASSLQGGNYGYTF. In DNA form, the CDR3 reads TGCGCCAGCAGCTTGCAGGGTGGTAACTATGGCTACACCTTC.

This clone was seen a handful of times. The chain is built from TRBV2 and TRBJ1-6; TRBD1 aligns across 10 bases. Trimming removed 6 bases from V and 9 bases from J; junction bases left unmatched: 5. The CDR3 has 14 residues. Germline V lookup: CDR1 SNHLY, CDR2 FYNNEI. This CDR3 is CASRPGQGSSPLHF. CDR3 DNA sequence: TGTGCCAGCAGACCGGGACAGGGGTCTTCACCCCTCCACTTT.

This clone appeared a few times. The rearrangement links TRBV20-1 to TRBJ2-5; no clear D gene. The germline CDR1 and CDR2 sequences are DFQATT and SNEGSKA (reference sequence). The V end was cut by 2 bases, the J end by 6 bases, with 4 bases between. The CDR3 is made up of 10 amino acids. CDR3: CSARLKTQYF. The CDR3, as DNA: TGCAGTGCTAGATTAAAGACCCAGTACTTC.

This clone was detected only a few times. The V gene is TRBV6-5, the J gene TRBJ1-6; no definite D call. CDR3 length: 14 residues. Germline V CDR1 and CDR2: MNHEY, SVGAGI. Trimming cost V 5 bases and J 5 bases, with 10 bases left between them. The CDR3 sequence is CASSLRDHNSPLHF. The CDR3 region has the DNA TGTGCCAGCAGTCTCCGGGATCATAATTCACCCCTCCACTTT.

The gene calls are TRBV7-8 and TRBJ2-2; 8 bases agree with TRBD2. CDR3 size: 15 residues. V was clipped by 4 bases and J by 10 bases; unmatched bases: 11. Germline V CDR1 and CDR2: SGHVS, FQNEAQ. CDR3 sequence: CASSSLAGLGVELFF. CDR3 DNA sequence: TGTGCCAGCAGCTCTTTAGCGGGACTCGGCGTGGAGCTGTTTTTT.

The V and J genes are TRBV5-6 and TRBJ2-1; no firm D call. The CDR3 sequence is 13 residues long. Per the germline V gene, CDR1 is SGHDT and CDR2 is YYEEEE. V lost 0 bases and J lost 10, with 11 bases in between. The CDR3, as DNA: TGTGCCAGCAGCTTGGGTGCCCTACGGGAGCAGTTCTTC. Translation gives CASSLGALREQFF.

The rearrangement uses TRBV28 and TRBJ1-5, with TRBD1 matching 9 bases. V trimming: 5 bases; J trimming: 2 bases; junction bases outside the gene matches: 4. Germline assignment: CDR1 MDHEN and CDR2 SYDVKM. This CDR3 spans 15 amino acids. In nucleotides, the CDR3 is TGTGCCAGCAGTCACAGGGGGCGCGGCAATCAGCCCCAGCATTTT. Its protein is CASSHRGRGNQPQHF. The variable domain in full, with the rest retrieved from reference TRBV28 and TRBJ1-5, is DVKVTQSSRYLVKRTGEKVFLECVQDMDHENMFWYRQDPGLGLRLIYFSYDVKMKEKGDIPEGYSVSREKKERFSLILESASTNQTSMYLCASSHRGRGNQPQHFGDGTRLSIL.

There are many counts of this clone. The V call is TRBV28, the J call TRBJ2-5; TRBD1 might be the D (6 bases). The germline V and J ends were trimmed by 8 bases and 0 bases, with 13 bases remaining between them. This CDR3 is built from 14 residues. The V gene's germline CDR1 is MDHEN and CDR2 SYDVKM. This CDR3 reads CASGDRLYQETQYF. The CDR3 DNA follows: TGTGCCAGCGGCGACAGGTTGTACCAAGAGACCCAGTACTTC.

V is TRBV5-4 and J is TRBJ1-1, with 7 bases matching TRBD1. CDR3 length equals 15 residues. With V trimmed by 0 bases and J by 3 bases, 5 bases remained unmatched. Germline loops: CDR1 SGHNT, CDR2 YYREEE (reference sequence). The CDR3 spells CASSLGYRGHTEAFF. The DNA of the CDR3 is TGTGCCAGCAGCTTGGGGTACAGGGGACACACTGAAGCTTTCTTT.

The chain couples TRBV6-1 to TRBJ2-5; no clear D. This CDR3 has 12 residues. CDR1 is MNHNS and CDR2 is SASEGT in the germline V gene. V was shortened by 3 bases and J by 5 bases, with 7 bases between the two germline ends. Written as DNA, the CDR3 is TGTGCCAGCAGTGAGTTCGTCGAGACCCAGTACTTC. As protein: CASSEFVETQYF.

This clone was found a few times. This chain links TRBV11-2 with TRBJ2-5; the D is unclear. The CDR3 length is 13 residues. Germline CDR1 reads SGHAT; CDR2 reads FQNNGV. Trimming took 1 base from V and 1 from J, leaving 4 bases between them. In DNA form, the CDR3 reads TGTGCCAGCAGCTTAGCCTTCCAAGAGACCCAGTACTTC. Residues: CASSLAFQETQYF.

This clone appeared a few times. The chain recombines TRBV30 with TRBJ2-7; D is uncertain. V lost 5 bases and J lost 0, with 11 bases in between. Germline V gene sequence: CDR1 GTSNPN, CDR2 SVGIG (reference sequence). This CDR3 region has 13 residues. The CDR3 DNA follows: TGTGCCTGGGCAGTGTTTGACTCCTACGAGCAGTACTTC. Protein: CAWAVFDSYEQYF.

This clone was counted only a few times. The rearrangement uses TRBV30 and TRBJ1-5; D ambiguous. In germline, CDR1 is GTSNPN, CDR2 SVGIG (reference sequence). The CDR3 is 13 amino acids. V lost 1 base, J lost 6 bases, and 10 bases lay in between. Here the CDR3 reads CAWSGGGGQPQHF. The CDR3, as DNA: TGTGCCTGGAGTGGGGGTGGAGGTCAGCCCCAGCATTTT.

V is TRBV7-8 and J is TRBJ1-2; D might be TRBD1 (6 bases). The CDR3 sequence is 14 residues long. CDR1 and CDR2 (germline): SGHVS, FQNEAQ. Trimming removed 5 bases at V and 5 bases at J, with 15 bases between. The CDR3 is CASSLGRRGYGYTF. CDR3 in DNA: TGTGCCAGCAGCCTAGGTCGAAGGGGGTATGGCTACACCTTC.

This chain uses TRBV7-3 with TRBJ2-2, with 10 nucleotides matching TRBD1. Germline V CDR1 and CDR2: SGHTA, FQGTGA. The CDR3 is 15 residues long. The V and J ends lost 4 bases and 6 bases, in that order; junction bases with no gene match: 5. CDR3: CASSSDRGRAGELFF. As DNA, the CDR3 is TGTGCCAGCAGCTCTGACAGGGGGCGCGCCGGGGAGCTGTTTTTT.

V usage is TRBV7-6 and J usage is TRBJ2-1, with TRBD2 matching 9 bases. Per germline, CDR1 SGHVS and CDR2 FNYEAQ. J lost 11 bases, V lost 1 base, and 18 bases had no gene match. This CDR3 has 18 amino acids. The CDR3 is CASSLDLGGAAGGRKQFF. CDR3 DNA sequence: TGTGCCAGCAGCTTAGATTTGGGAGGTGCGGCGGGGGGGCGTAAGCAGTTCTTC.

The chain employs TRBV28 and TRBJ2-7, with D possibly being TRBD1 (5 bases). CDR1 MDHEN and CDR2 SYDVKM come from the germline V gene. The length of the CDR3 is 11 residues. V was pared by 1 base and J by 7 bases, with 5 bases between. The CDR3 coding sequence is TGTGCCAGCAGTTTATCAGGGGAGCAGTACTTC. Its protein product is CASSLSGEQYF.

This clone was counted a few times. The chain recombines TRBV5-4 with TRBJ2-7; 8 bases are a match to TRBD1. CDR1 and CDR2 from the germline V gene are SGHNT and YYREEE (reference sequence). Losses at the gene ends were 4 bases for V and 4 bases for J; bases not matched to a gene: 10. This CDR3 contains 15 residues. The CDR3 DNA follows: TGTGCCAGCAGCCCGGGTGGGGACAGGCGTTACGAGCAGTACTTC. It specifies CASSPGGDRRYEQYF.